The 6 T cell receptor beta chains given below trace back to one sample, sequenced in a study of T cell responses to AZD1222 COVID-19 vaccine. Using immunoSEQ multiplex PCR, the repertoire was profiled, and TCRdb retains in-frame clones only, with some absent. In the table there are fewer than 130,000 clones, under 95% of which are singletons. The sample here was peripheral blood, taken on day 0 of AZD1222 vaccination. These receptors came from an adult in good health.

This clone came up once. The V call is TRBV6-5, the J call TRBJ1-1; 9 bases fit TRBD1. The CDR3 contains 14 residues. The germline V gene encodes CDR1 MNHEY and CDR2 SVGAGI. J was trimmed by 4 bases and V by 3 bases; bases with no gene match: 3. The chain's CDR3 is CASSYNRGLTEAFF. In DNA form, the CDR3 reads TGTGCCAGCAGTTATAACAGGGGGCTCACTGAAGCTTTCTTT.

This clone has just one count. The chain has TRBV9 and TRBJ1-3; D remains ambiguous. CDR1 and CDR2 (germline): SGDLS, YYNGEE. Trimming removed 4 bases at V and 0 bases at J, with 8 bases between. The CDR3 extends over 14 amino acids. The CDR3 loop is CASSPLGSGNTIYF. The CDR3 DNA follows: TGTGCCAGCAGCCCCCTGGGCTCTGGAAACACCATATATTTT.

J is TRBJ2-3 and V is TRBV7-5. TRBV7-5 is recorded as a pseudogene. This CDR3 region has 13 residues. The CDR3 DNA is TGTGCCAGAGCCGTCAAAGGGACAGATACGCAGTATTTT. It encodes CARAVKGTDTQYF.

CDR3 DNA sequence: TGTGCCAGCAGCTTAGGGGACAGAGGGAATGAAAAACTGTTTTTT. This encodes CASSLGDRGNEKLFF. The chain employs TRBV7-9 and TRBJ1-4; 7 bases are shared with TRBD1. J was trimmed by 5 bases and V by 1 base; bases with no gene match: 4. CDR1 is SEHNR and CDR2 is FQNEAQ in the germline V gene (reference sequence). The CDR3 runs 15 residues.

CDR3 bases: TGTGCCAGCAGCTTGCGGGGCGGCGGTGAAAAACTGTTTTTT. Its translation is CASSLRGGGEKLFF. This chain links TRBV5-6 with TRBJ1-4, with D perhaps matching TRBD1 (5 bases). The germline V and J ends were trimmed by 1 base and 7 bases, with 11 bases remaining between them. Germline CDR1 and CDR2: SGHDT and YYEEEE. The CDR3 is 14 amino acids.

This chain connects TRBV3-1 (or the pseudogene TRBV3-2) to TRBJ2-3; D unclear. The CDR3 extends over 15 amino acids. The germline V and J ends were trimmed by 0 bases and 4 bases, with 11 bases remaining between them. Germline-derived CDR1 and CDR2 are LGHDT and YNNKEL (reference sequence). The CDR3 reads CASSQEHRASDTQYF. Here the CDR3 DNA reads TGTGCCAGCAGCCAAGAACACCGAGCTTCAGATACGCAGTATTTT.